Each of the 28 T cell receptor beta chains below was sequenced from the same sample in a study of blood T cell repertoires in COVID-19 (TCRdb year 2020). The library was produced with the immunoSEQ multiplex PCR assay. This is the immuneACCESS table as TCRdb keeps it, with only in-frame sequences that have V and J called. A part of the clones is gone; compared with another copy, unresolved V genes explain less than half, and the rest is unexplained. Present in this sample are some 90,000 clones, about 88% of which were seen just once. The biggest ten clones account for 8% to 9.5% of the sample. What was sequenced was peripheral blood. These receptors were obtained from a man aged 45 to 65 with acute or convalescent COVID-19.

This chain joins TRBV20-1 and TRBJ1-1; D gene unclear. The germline V gene has CDR1 DFQATT and CDR2 SNEGSKA (reference sequence). The CDR3 has 14 residues. V lost 3 bases, J lost 2 bases, and 13 bases lay in between. The CDR3 DNA reads as TGCAGTGCTAGTCGGGTGGGTGTAAACACTGAAGCTTTCTTT. The encoded protein is CSASRVGVNTEAFF.

The rearrangement joins TRBV29-1 to TRBJ2-3; 7 bases fit TRBD2. Germline values: CDR1 SQVTM, CDR2 ANQGSEA. With 5 bases clipped from V and 2 bases from J, the junction kept 10 bases outside the gene matches. This CDR3 contains 15 residues. The CDR3 nucleotides are TGCAGCGTTTCCCTTGGCGGGGGATACACAGATACGCAGTATTTT. Translation gives CSVSLGGGYTDTQYF.

This rearrangement joins TRBV11-2 to TRBJ2-5; tentatively, D is TRBD2 (6 bases). The germline gives CDR1 SGHAT, CDR2 FQNNGV. The V gene lost 4 bases and the J gene lost 2 bases, with 11 bases spanning the gap. The CDR3 runs 14 residues. Here the CDR3 reads CASSYPGLQETQYF. The CDR3 DNA reads TGTGCCAGCAGCTATCCGGGACTGCAAGAGACCCAGTACTTC.

The chain employs TRBV6-5 and TRBJ1-1, with TRBD1 matching 9 bases. The germline V gene has CDR1 MNHEY and CDR2 SVGAGI. The CDR3 runs 12 residues. V trimming: 8 bases; J trimming: 9 bases; junction bases outside the gene matches: 7. Written as DNA, the CDR3 is TGTGCCAGCGGGACAGGGATAGATAAAGCTTTCTTT. It translates to CASGTGIDKAFF.

This clone was seen only once. The chain joins TRBV4-1 to TRBJ2-1, with 10 bases identical to TRBD1. V dropped 3 bases and J dropped 10; count of bases not matched to a gene: 9. The CDR3 consists of 15 residues. Germline-derived CDR1 and CDR2 are MGHRA and YSYEKL. Here the CDR3 reads CASSHPGQGDREQFF. For the CDR3, the DNA is TGCGCCAGCAGCCACCCAGGACAGGGGGATCGGGAGCAGTTCTTC.

The genes are TRBV9 and TRBJ2-7; D remains ambiguous. The CDR3 sequence is 16 residues long. V lost 2 bases and J 1 base, leaving 16 bases between the germline ends. From germline, CDR1 is SGDLS and CDR2 YYNGEE. The CDR3, as DNA: TGTGCCAGCAGCGTTTTGTGGCGGCCCACTTCCTACGAGCAGTACGTC. This encodes CASSVLWRPTSYEQYV.

This clone has only a few counts. The chain joins TRBV7-9 to TRBJ1-1; D remains unclear. This CDR3 spans 13 amino acids. V was shortened by 5 bases and J by 4 bases, with 11 bases between the two germline ends. Germline-derived CDR1 and CDR2 are SEHNR and FQNEAQ (reference sequence). This CDR3 is CASSAPPRTEAFF. For the CDR3, the DNA is TGTGCCAGCAGCGCACCTCCGCGCACTGAAGCTTTCTTT.

Written as DNA, the CDR3 is TGTGCCAGTAGTATCGGGACAGGGAGAGAGACCCAGTACTTC. It is translated as CASSIGTGRETQYF. The V call is TRBV19, the J call TRBJ2-5, with 9 bases matching TRBD1. J was trimmed by 4 bases and V by 3 bases; bases with no gene match: 3. The CDR3 extends over 14 amino acids. Per the germline V gene, CDR1 is LNHDA and CDR2 is SQIVND (reference sequence). Together with reference TRBV19 and TRBJ2-5, the CDR3 gives the full variable domain: DGGITQSPKYLFRKEGQNVTLSCEQNLNHDAMYWYRQDPGQGLRLIYYSQIVNDFQKGDIAEGYSVSREKKESFPLTVTSAQKNPTAFYLCASSIGTGRETQYFGPGTRLLVL.

The CDR3 sequence: CASSLGSSNEKLFF. CDR3 DNA: TGTGCCAGCAGTCTAGGATCGAGTAATGAAAAACTGTTTTTT. The V gene is TRBV4-2, the J gene TRBJ1-4, with D uncertain. The CDR3 consists of 14 residues. Germline assignment: CDR1 LGHNA and CDR2 YNFKEQ. V gave up 6 bases and J gave up 4 bases, with 12 bases separating them.

The chain couples TRBV6-6 to TRBJ1-1; 9 nucleotides match TRBD1. The CDR3 is 12 residues long. Germline lookup yields CDR1 MNHNY and CDR2 SVGAGI (reference sequence). J gave up 12 bases and V 6 bases, and 8 bases lay outside the gene matches. The CDR3 DNA sequence: TGTGCCAGCAGCCCGGACAGGGGAAGAACTTTCTTT. It translates to CASSPDRGRTFF.

This chain uses TRBV27 with TRBJ1-6; perhaps TRBD1 as D (5 bases). The V and J ends lost 0 bases and 0 bases respectively, with 18 bases between them. The CDR3 sequence is 20 residues long. Germline CDR1 reads MNHEY; CDR2 reads SMNVEV (reference sequence). The CDR3 is CASSLSQVGHPSSYNSPLHF. The CDR3 DNA sequence: TGTGCCAGCAGTTTATCGCAGGTGGGGCATCCGAGCTCCTATAATTCACCCCTCCACTTT.

The chain has TRBV4-2 and TRBJ1-5, with 7 bases fitting TRBD1. The CDR3 totals 15 residues. Trimming cost V 1 base and J 6 bases; bases outside gene matches: 6. Per the germline V gene, CDR1 is LGHNA and CDR2 is YNFKEQ. The CDR3 spells CASSQVSTGIQPQHF. Here the CDR3 DNA reads TGTGCCAGCAGCCAAGTGTCGACAGGGATTCAGCCCCAGCATTTT.

This rearrangement joins TRBV19 to TRBJ1-2; 7 bases align to TRBD1. Per germline, CDR1 LNHDA and CDR2 SQIVND (reference sequence). The ends lost 9 bases at V and 1 base at J; junction bases unmatched: 8. This CDR3 has 14 amino acids. The CDR3, as DNA: TGTGCCAGCCGTCCGGGACAGATTAACTATGGCTACACCTTC. The encoded protein is CASRPGQINYGYTF.

The rearrangement uses TRBV7-8 and TRBJ1-1; D is undetermined. With 4 bases removed from V and 2 bases from J, the gap between germline ends came to 17 bases. Germline loops: CDR1 SGHVS, CDR2 FQNEAQ. The CDR3 consists of 16 residues. Here the CDR3 DNA reads TGTGCCAGCAGCTCCCCGACTGGATCTACAAACACTGAAGCTTTCTTT. It codes for CASSSPTGSTNTEAFF.

The V and J genes are TRBV27 and TRBJ2-5, with TRBD2 matching 9 bases. Trimming took 4 bases from V and 2 from J; bases not matched to a gene: 5. Germline values: CDR1 MNHEY, CDR2 SMNVEV (reference sequence). The CDR3 sequence is 15 residues long. This CDR3 reads CASSYSGGTQETQYF. DNA for the CDR3: TGTGCCAGCAGTTATAGCGGGGGTACTCAAGAGACCCAGTACTTC.

CDR3 coding DNA: TGTGCCACTGAGGGGGGGGAGACCCAGTACTTC. Translating it yields CATEGGETQYF. The chain recombines TRBV19 with TRBJ2-5, with TRBD2 as a possible D gene (7 bases). V lost 10 bases and J lost 5, with 11 bases in between. CDR3 length equals 11 residues. Germline CDR1 and CDR2: LNHDA and SQIVND (reference sequence).

The rearrangement joins TRBV3-1 (or the pseudogene TRBV3-2) to TRBJ2-4, with unresolved D. CDR1 and CDR2 (germline): LGHDT, YNNKEL (reference sequence). Deletions cut 0 bases from V and 10 bases from J, with 7 bases between. The CDR3 is 12 amino acids. The CDR3 loop is CASSQEARIQYF. DNA of the CDR3: TGTGCCAGCAGCCAAGAAGCTCGGATTCAGTACTTC.

V is TRBV2 and J is TRBJ1-2, with 7 nucleotides matching TRBD1. Germline V gene data show CDR1 as SNHLY and CDR2 as FYNNEI. The CDR3 covers 14 residues. The junction had 8 bases not matched to a gene; V was cut back by 8 bases and J by 2 bases. CDR3 residues: CASDRTGQNYGYTF. The CDR3 nucleotides are TGTGCCAGCGATAGGACAGGCCAAAACTATGGCTACACCTTC.

The chain carries TRBV10-1 and TRBJ2-1; D ambiguous. Germline CDR1 is WNHNN and CDR2 is SYGVQD (reference sequence). CDR3 size: 15 residues. Trimming took 9 bases from V and 7 from J, leaving 22 bases between them. CDR3 sequence reads: CARLTLSFLGNEQFF. CDR3 sequence (DNA): TGCGCCAGACTGACACTTTCTTTCCTTGGGAATGAGCAGTTCTTC.

V gene TRBV4-1 combines with J gene TRBJ1-1, with D maybe TRBD1 (5 bases). Per the germline V gene, CDR1 is MGHRA and CDR2 is YSYEKL. Trimming took off 1 base at V and 3 bases at J, with 9 bases between the two ends. CDR3 length: 14 amino acids. The CDR3 here is CASSQGQPDTEAFF. CDR3 DNA: TGCGCCAGCAGCCAAGGACAGCCAGACACTGAAGCTTTCTTT.

V gene TRBV7-2 combines with J gene TRBJ1-2; possible D gene TRBD1, 6 bases. Trimming stripped 5 bases from V and 4 bases from J, with 14 bases between. The CDR3 sequence is 14 residues long. Germline V CDR1 and CDR2: SGHTA, FQGNSA. The CDR3 coding sequence is TGTGCCAGCAGCCAACAGGGAGGGCCCTATGGCTACACCTTC. It translates to CASSQQGGPYGYTF. Full variable domain (outside the CDR3, taken from reference TRBV7-2 and TRBJ1-2): GAGVSQSPSNKVTEKGKDVELRCDPISGHTALYWYRQSLGQGLEFLIYFQGNSAPDKSGLPSDRFSAERTGGSVSTLTIQRTQQEDSAVYLCASSQQGGPYGYTFGSGTRLTVV.

The rearrangement joins TRBV19 to TRBJ1-4, with 7 bases that match TRBD1. V dropped 3 bases and J dropped 7; count of bases not matched to a gene: 5. Per the germline V gene, CDR1 is LNHDA and CDR2 is SQIVND (reference sequence). There are 14 residues in the CDR3. The CDR3 bases are TGTGCCAGTAGTATGACAGGGCTTGGTGAAAAACTGTTTTTT. Translated, it gives CASSMTGLGEKLFF.

This sequence joins TRBV7-8 and TRBJ2-1, with TRBD1 as a possible D gene (6 bases). From germline, CDR1 is SGHVS and CDR2 FQNEAQ. V was clipped by 3 bases and J by 3 bases, with 6 bases between them. This CDR3 contains 13 residues. The CDR3 is CASSFRGYNEQFF. The CDR3 bases are TGTGCCAGCAGCTTCAGGGGCTACAATGAGCAGTTCTTC. The complete variable domain, with remaining parts taken from reference TRBV7-8 and TRBJ2-1, reads GAGVSQSPRYKVAKRGQDVALRCDPISGHVSLFWYQQALGQGPEFLTYFQNEAQLDKSGLPSDRFFAERPEGSVSTLKIQRTQQEDSAVYLCASSFRGYNEQFFGPGTRLTVL.

J is TRBJ1-6 and V is TRBV6-5, with 10 bases that match TRBD1. Unmatched junction bases numbered 4, after V lost 5 bases and J lost 6 bases. This CDR3 is 15 amino acids long. Germline CDR1 is MNHEY and CDR2 is SVGAGI. DNA of the CDR3: TGTGCCAGCAGTAGACAGGGGGCTGGTAATTCACCCCTCCACTTT. Its protein product is CASSRQGAGNSPLHF.

The chain combines TRBV28 with TRBJ2-5; 8 bases agree with TRBD1. Germline CDR1 is MDHEN and CDR2 is SYDVKM. V lost 7 bases, J lost 7 bases, and 8 bases stayed unmatched. The CDR3 is made up of 13 amino acids. For the CDR3, the DNA is TGTGCCAGCAACGGACAGGGAATGGGGACCCAGTACTTC. Its protein is CASNGQGMGTQYF.

The chain joins TRBV6-5 to TRBJ2-7; TRBD1 agrees at 7 bases. The germline CDR1 and CDR2 sequences are MNHEY and SVGAGI. The CDR3 covers 12 residues. CDR3 sequence reads: CAVRDSPYEQYV. The CDR3 DNA reads TGTGCTGTACGGGACAGTCCCTACGAGCAGTACGTC.

The chain carries TRBV30 and TRBJ1-6; 10 nucleotides line up with TRBD1. Germline CDR1 and CDR2: GTSNPN and SVGIG (reference sequence). The CDR3 is 16 amino acids. V gave up 1 base and J gave up 5 bases; unmatched junction bases: 5. The CDR3 nucleotides read TGTGCCTGGAGTGGGTGGACAGGGGGAAATAATTCACCCCTCCACTTT. It translates to CAWSGWTGGNNSPLHF.

The chain links TRBV18 to TRBJ1-1; possible D gene TRBD1, 5 bases. Trimming cost V 4 bases and J 5 bases, with 20 bases left between them. Germline V lookup: CDR1 KGHSH, CDR2 LQKENI. The CDR3 runs to 16 residues. The CDR3 DNA reads TGTGCCAGCTCACGGGACCCTTTGGGGACTTCGACTGAAGCTTTCTTT. Protein sequence: CASSRDPLGTSTEAFF.